This record concerns one T cell receptor (beta chain) sequence. Sequencing libraries for TCR beta were prepared with iRepertoire HTBI primers and Arm-PCR of CDR3 regions. A single record per CDR3 protein comes from TCRdb applying MiXCR to the multiplex PCR reads. The repertoire holds 600,000 to 850,000 distinct CDR3 sequences, with approximately 29% as singletons. Regarding time point: persistent/refractory GD, antithyroid drugs over 5 years with positive TRAb. Preparation of the TCR library used RNA extracted from PBMCs. The V end lost 5 bases, the J end lost 1 base, and 14 bases lay between the germline ends. The CDR3 length is 15 residues. In germline, CDR1 is LNHNV, CDR2 YYDKDF (reference sequence). The data were taken from a study of regulatory T cells in long-lasting Graves disease.

Material: peripheral blood mononuclear cells (PBMCs), obtained when the disease was refractory, from a patient treated with antithyroid drugs. The sequence derives from a female donor with Graves disease. The chain employs TRBV15 and TRBJ1-1; perhaps TRBD1 as D (5 bases). CDR3 DNA: TGTGCCACCAGCCGGGACCGGGGGGGGAACACTGAAGCTTTCTTT. It encodes CATSRDRGGNTEAFF.